This TCR beta chain came from a study of T cell repertoires in cytomegalovirus infection. Overall study findings and caveats: HLA-C-restricted CMV clonotypes gave the most frequent clonotype in two of eight donors.

V was cut by 5 bases and J by 0 bases, with 13 bases left in between. The CDR3 extends over 15 amino acids. Germline CDR1 reads MNHNY; CDR2 reads SVGAGI (reference sequence). In TCRdb, the reads were re-called with MiXCR into one record per CDR3 protein. Of a few hundred thousand distinct CDR3 sequences in the sample, almost 40% were seen once. The sample holds a few counts of this clonotype. Antigen specificity is unknown. Sequencing used cultured PBMCs, obtained from culture after CMV antigen stimulation. This receptor was taken from a human donor in good health (CMV status not recorded). Some clones in this sample may be carry-over from other donors' samples. The rearrangement links TRBV6-6 to TRBJ2-5, with D unresolved. CDR3 residues: CASSRRVMYQETQYF. The CDR3 nucleotides are TGTGCCAGCAGTCGAAGGGTCATGTACCAAGAGACCCAGTACTTC.